The 3 T cell receptor beta chains below come from one sample, sequenced in a study of blood T cell repertoires in COVID-19. The assay was immunoSEQ multiplex PCR, and TCRdb's table has in-frame clones only and misses some. Of more than 300,000 clones detected, more than 70% appear once; the ten largest clones hold 1.5% to 2%. Material for sequencing was peripheral blood. The receptors shown here come from a woman in her fifties or sixties with acute or convalescent COVID-19.

The chain recombines TRBV28 with TRBJ2-5; 12 positions match TRBD2. The V gene's germline CDR1 is MDHEN and CDR2 SYDVKM. Trimming cost V 7 bases and J 5 bases; bases outside gene matches: 8. CDR3 length: 15 residues. CDR3 in DNA: TGTGCCAGCACACCTACTAGCGGGAGGTTGGAGACCCAGTACTTC. Translated, it gives CASTPTSGRLETQYF.

This clone was recorded once. The rearrangement uses TRBV6-5 and TRBJ2-2, with 7 bases fitting TRBD1. The germline V gene encodes CDR1 MNHEY and CDR2 SVGAGI. V was clipped by 10 bases and J by 2 bases; unmatched bases: 10. The CDR3 totals 15 residues. DNA of the CDR3: TGTGCCACCCAAGACAGGGACGTTAACACCGGGGAGCTGTTTTTT. This codes for CATQDRDVNTGELFF.

V and J are TRBV6-2 or TRBV6-3 and TRBJ2-6; TRBD2 matches 15 bases. V lost 2 bases and J lost 4; bases outside the gene matches: 9. Germline V lookup: CDR1 MNHEY, CDR2 SVGEGT. This CDR3 comprises 20 residues. This CDR3 is CASSYPGLAGGPGGANVLTF. CDR3 bases: TGTGCCAGCAGTTACCCTGGACTAGCGGGAGGGCCAGGAGGGGCCAACGTCCTGACTTTC.